The 30 T cell receptor beta chains reported below all come from one sample, sequenced in a study of control samples from healthy donors and cancer patients. The data were produced by immunoSEQ multiplex PCR, yet TCRdb's version contains in-frame clones alone and is incomplete. The sample lists 130,000 or so clones, around nine tenths occurring once. The source material was blood. The receptors originated from a man aged 40-49 years in good health.

The chain has TRBV6-5 and TRBJ2-1; 13 bases match TRBD2. This CDR3 region has 15 residues. Per the germline V gene, CDR1 is MNHEY and CDR2 is SVGAGI. The V segment lost 5 bases and the J segment 6 bases; nucleotides outside the gene matches: 4. CDR3 protein: CASSPTSGGLNEQFF. CDR3 coding DNA: TGTGCCAGCAGTCCGACTAGCGGGGGGCTCAATGAGCAGTTCTTC.

V and J are TRBV15 and TRBJ1-2; TRBD1 might be the D (5 bases). The V and J ends lost 0 bases and 4 bases respectively, with 12 bases between them. Germline V CDR1 and CDR2: LNHNV, YYDKDF (reference sequence). The CDR3 contains 15 residues. Written as DNA, the CDR3 is TGTGCCACCAGCAGAGATTTCGACAGTAGCTATGGCTACACCTTC. Amino acids: CATSRDFDSSYGYTF.

This clone was seen once. The J gene is TRBJ2-7, the V gene TRBV6-2 or TRBV6-3; no clear D. The germline CDR1 and CDR2 sequences are MNHEY and SVGEGT. V gave up 2 bases and J gave up 0 bases, with 8 bases separating them. The CDR3 runs 14 residues. The CDR3 region is CASSYRVASYEQYF. The CDR3, as DNA: TGTGCCAGCAGTTACCGCGTGGCCTCCTACGAGCAGTACTTC.

The chain joins TRBV19 to TRBJ1-5, with D hard to call. This CDR3 has 13 residues. Trimming pared 0 bases from V and 5 bases from J, leaving 5 bases between. CDR1 is LNHDA, CDR2 SQIVND, per germline (reference sequence). CDR3 residues: CASSIDADQPQHF. CDR3 sequence (DNA): TGTGCCAGTAGTATAGACGCGGATCAGCCCCAGCATTTT.

The chain is built from TRBV30 and TRBJ1-3; no clear D. The germline V gene encodes CDR1 GTSNPN and CDR2 SVGIG (reference sequence). This CDR3 has 14 amino acids. Trimming took off 7 bases at V and 3 bases at J, with 16 bases between the two ends. CDR3 sequence reads: CALDLGGYGNTIYF. In nucleotides, the CDR3 is TGTGCCTTGGACCTGGGCGGGTATGGAAACACCATATATTTT. Full variable domain (rest looked up from reference TRBV30 and TRBJ1-3): SQTIHQWPATLVQPVGSPLSLECTVEGTSNPNLYWYRQAAGRGLQLLFYSVGIGQISSEVPQNLSASRPQDRQFILSSKKLLLSDSGFYLCALDLGGYGNTIYFGEGSWLTVV.

This clone has just a few counts. The chain couples TRBV5-1 to TRBJ2-7; 14 positions agree with TRBD2. J was trimmed by 3 bases and V by 3 bases; bases with no gene match: 8. Germline lookup yields CDR1 SGHRS and CDR2 YFSETQ. The CDR3 contains 17 residues. CDR3 in amino acids: CASSYGTSGGQIYEQYF. The DNA for the CDR3 is TGCGCCAGCAGCTACGGGACTAGCGGGGGACAGATCTACGAGCAGTACTTC. Full variable domain (rest looked up from reference TRBV5-1 and TRBJ2-7): KAGVTQTPRYLIKTRGQQVTLSCSPISGHRSVSWYQQTPGQGLQFLFEYFSETQRNKGNFPGRFSGRQFSNSRSEMNVSTLELGDSALYLCASSYGTSGGQIYEQYFGPGTRLTVT.

This chain joins TRBV27 and TRBJ1-6; a possible D gene is TRBD1 (5 bases). Germline V gene sequence: CDR1 MNHEY, CDR2 SMNVEV (reference sequence). The CDR3 loop spans 16 amino acids. The V end lost 5 bases, the J end lost 7 bases, and 18 bases lay between the germline ends. Here the CDR3 reads CASSPSPGRINSPLHF. CDR3 DNA: TGTGCCAGCAGTCCCTCACCAGGGCGGATAAATTCACCCCTCCACTTT.

The chain recombines TRBV5-1 with TRBJ2-5, with 8 bases identical to TRBD1. The V and J ends lost 0 bases and 5 bases, in that order; junction bases with no gene match: 6. Germline V gene data show CDR1 as SGHRS and CDR2 as YFSETQ. CDR3 length: 15 residues. The CDR3 DNA is TGCGCCAGCAGCTTGGAGGGGTCAGGGGGCGAGACCCAGTACTTC. Amino acids: CASSLEGSGGETQYF. Drawing the rest from reference TRBV5-1 and TRBJ2-5, the complete variable domain is KAGVTQTPRYLIKTRGQQVTLSCSPISGHRSVSWYQQTPGQGLQFLFEYFSETQRNKGNFPGRFSGRQFSNSRSEMNVSTLELGDSALYLCASSLEGSGGETQYFGPGTRLLVL.

The chain recombines TRBV27 with TRBJ1-5; D might be TRBD1 (6 bases). Germline V lookup: CDR1 MNHEY, CDR2 SMNVEV (reference sequence). Trimming pared 4 bases from V and 6 bases from J, leaving 16 bases between. The CDR3 sequence is 15 residues long. In DNA, the CDR3 is TGTGCCAGCAGTTCTGTGGCAGGGGATGCTCAGCCCCAGCATTTT. Amino acid sequence: CASSSVAGDAQPQHF.

J is TRBJ2-4 and V is TRBV5-4, with D hard to call. Germline assignment: CDR1 SGHNT and CDR2 YYREEE (reference sequence). V was shortened by 4 bases and J by 4 bases, with 6 bases between the two germline ends. The CDR3 is 12 amino acids. The CDR3 DNA reads TGTGCCAGCAGCCTAAATAAAAACATTCAGTACTTC. It specifies CASSLNKNIQYF.

The J gene is TRBJ1-3, the V gene TRBV25-1; TRBD1 matches at 7 bases. The CDR3 runs to 18 residues. The ends lost 4 bases at V and 0 bases at J; junction bases unmatched: 12. CDR1 and CDR2 from the germline V gene are MGHDK and SYGVNS. CDR3 loop: CASSGRRTRDSSGNTIYF. CDR3 sequence (DNA): TGTGCCAGCAGTGGGAGAAGGACCCGGGACAGCTCTGGAAACACCATATATTTT.

The chain has TRBV6-1 and TRBJ1-3; no reliable D call. CDR1 is MNHNS and CDR2 is SASEGT in the germline V gene. V lost 2 bases and J lost 0, with 8 bases in between. CDR3 length equals 15 residues. Here the CDR3 reads CASSERQPSGNTIYF. CDR3 nucleotide sequence: TGTGCCAGCAGTGAACGCCAGCCCTCTGGAAACACCATATATTTT.

In this sample, this clone turned up a few times. This chain connects TRBV4-2 to TRBJ1-1; 9 bases align to TRBD1. The CDR3 spans 14 residues. The junction had 4 bases not matched to a gene; V was cut back by 1 base and J by 7 bases. The germline gives CDR1 LGHNA, CDR2 YNFKEQ. CDR3 amino acids: CASSQVQGADEAFF. The CDR3 DNA reads TGTGCCAGCAGCCAAGTACAGGGGGCTGATGAAGCTTTCTTT.

This clone came up once. The chain has TRBV29-1 and TRBJ2-3, with 12 bases matching TRBD2. Germline values: CDR1 SQVTM, CDR2 ANQGSEA. CDR3 size: 14 residues. J lost 2 bases, V lost 4 bases, and 1 base had no gene match. Here the CDR3 reads CSVGTSGDTDTQYF. CDR3 sequence (DNA): TGCAGCGTTGGGACTAGCGGGGACACAGATACGCAGTATTTT.

This chain connects TRBV3-1 (or the pseudogene TRBV3-2) to TRBJ1-1; perhaps TRBD1 as D (5 bases). The CDR3 consists of 13 residues. The V gene's germline CDR1 is LGHDT and CDR2 YNNKEL (reference sequence). The V gene lost 5 bases and the J gene lost 1 base, with 8 bases spanning the gap. CDR3 sequence: CASSITGNTEAFF. DNA for the CDR3: TGTGCCAGCAGCATTACAGGGAACACTGAAGCTTTCTTT.

V gene TRBV30 combines with J gene TRBJ2-4; 7 bases line up with TRBD2. V dropped 2 bases and J dropped 8; count of bases not matched to a gene: 9. The CDR3 length is 14 residues. Germline CDR1 reads GTSNPN; CDR2 reads SVGIG (reference sequence). For the CDR3, the DNA is TGTGCCTGGAGTCGAACCGGGGGGTGGGACATTCAGTACTTC. Protein sequence: CAWSRTGGWDIQYF.

The chain carries TRBV6-5 and TRBJ1-4, with unresolved D. The CDR3 totals 14 residues. Germline V gene data show CDR1 as MNHEY and CDR2 as SVGAGI. With 8 bases removed from V and 0 bases from J, the gap between germline ends came to 10 bases. The CDR3 nucleotides are TGTGCCAGCGCGCGTGCCCCAACTAATGAAAAACTGTTTTTT. Protein sequence: CASARAPTNEKLFF.

The J gene is TRBJ2-1, the V gene TRBV6-2 or TRBV6-3, with 7 bases identical to TRBD2. After removal of 5 bases from V and 6 bases from J, the junction contained 7 bases not matched to a gene. Per germline, CDR1 MNHEY and CDR2 SVGEGT. The CDR3 covers 14 residues. The CDR3 DNA sequence: TGTGCCAGCAGTATCAGCGGGGTCGTCAATGAGCAGTTCTTC. Protein sequence: CASSISGVVNEQFF.

The count of this clone is one. The chain links TRBV14 to TRBJ2-7; the D gene is possibly TRBD1 (5 bases). This CDR3 comprises 14 residues. Trimming removed 2 bases at V and 0 bases at J, with 8 bases between. From germline, CDR1 is SGHDN and CDR2 FVKESK. CDR3 sequence: CASSQTGYSYEQYF. Here the CDR3 DNA reads TGTGCCAGCAGCCAAACAGGATACTCCTACGAGCAGTACTTC.

The V gene is TRBV9, the J gene TRBJ2-7; D is perhaps TRBD1 (6 bases). This CDR3 is 13 amino acids long. From germline, CDR1 is SGDLS and CDR2 YYNGEE. V was shortened by 5 bases and J by 3 bases, with 12 bases between the two germline ends. CDR3 loop: CASSTGDNYEQYF. In DNA form, the CDR3 reads TGTGCCAGCAGTACTGGGGACAACTACGAGCAGTACTTC.

J is TRBJ1-1 and V is TRBV4-2; tentatively, D is TRBD1 (5 bases). V was trimmed by 1 base and J by 3 bases, leaving 12 bases between them. This CDR3 has 15 amino acids. CDR1 and CDR2 (germline): LGHNA, YNFKEQ. The CDR3 loop is CASSQVIGRDTEAFF. Written as DNA, the CDR3 is TGTGCCAGCAGCCAAGTTATTGGCAGGGACACTGAAGCTTTCTTT.

This clone has a single count. The gene calls are TRBV5-4 and TRBJ2-1; 10 bases agree with TRBD2. The germline V gene has CDR1 SGHNT and CDR2 YYREEE (reference sequence). The CDR3 is 16 residues long. V lost 4 bases and J lost 7; bases outside the gene matches: 11. The CDR3 nucleotides read TGTGCCAGCAGCAGAATAAGCGGGGGGGCTAGTAATGAGCAGTTCTTC. Its translation: CASSRISGGASNEQFF.

CDR3 in DNA: TGTGCCAGCTCACCATCTGGGTCGGCGACTGAAGCTTTCTTT. Translated: CASSPSGSATEAFF. The J gene is TRBJ1-1, the V gene TRBV18; D is ambiguous. Germline CDR1 KGHSH, CDR2 LQKENI. The V end was cut by 2 bases, the J end by 5 bases, with 12 bases between. The CDR3 is 14 amino acids.

This chain links TRBV12-3 or TRBV12-4 with TRBJ2-5, with no clear D. With 4 bases removed from V and 0 bases from J, the gap between germline ends came to 3 bases. CDR3 length: 12 amino acids. The CDR3 DNA sequence: TGTGCCAGCAGTTCACACCAAGAGACCCAGTACTTC. Translation gives CASSSHQETQYF.

V is TRBV12-3 or TRBV12-4 and J is TRBJ1-4, with D possibly matching TRBD1 (5 bases). This CDR3 has 12 residues. Trimming removed 6 bases at V and 12 bases at J, with 14 bases between. This CDR3 reads CASSIGDSELFF. The CDR3 nucleotides read TGTGCCAGCAGCATAGGGGACTCAGAACTGTTTTTT.

The count of this clone is one. The chain carries TRBV3-1 (or the pseudogene TRBV3-2) and TRBJ1-1, with D tentatively TRBD1 (6 bases). Between the trimmed V and J ends, which lost 8 bases and 4 bases, there was a span of 14 bases. CDR1 is LGHDT and CDR2 is YNNKEL in the germline V gene (reference sequence). The CDR3 extends over 13 amino acids. CDR3 sequence (DNA): TGTGCCAGCCTGAACGCAGGGGCCACTGAAGCTTTCTTT. This translates into CASLNAGATEAFF.

This clone was seen a handful of times. This chain connects TRBV9 to TRBJ1-5; D is perhaps TRBD1 (6 bases). This CDR3 has 15 residues. V was pared by 4 bases and J by 1 base, with 12 bases between. Germline-derived CDR1 and CDR2 are SGDLS and YYNGEE. DNA of the CDR3: TGTGCCAGCAGCTCCGGGGGCAGCAGCAATCAGCCCCAGCATTTT. Translating gives CASSSGGSSNQPQHF.

The rearrangement links TRBV2 to TRBJ1-2, with 7 bases matching TRBD1. This CDR3 has 15 residues. The J segment lost 1 base and the V segment lost 7 bases, leaving 9 bases of the junction unmatched. CDR1 and CDR2 (germline): SNHLY, FYNNEI. The DNA of the CDR3 is TGTGCCAGCACCCTATGGCAGGGGGTTAACTATGGCTACACCTTC. It codes for CASTLWQGVNYGYTF.

The chain uses TRBV15 and TRBJ1-1, with a possible D match to TRBD1 (6 bases). Per the germline V gene, CDR1 is LNHNV and CDR2 is YYDKDF (reference sequence). The V gene lost 5 bases and the J gene lost 2 bases, with 18 bases spanning the gap. This CDR3 contains 16 residues. CDR3 nucleotides: TGTGCCACCAGCCCCCGGGTCGGGGGGGCTAACACTGAAGCTTTCTTT. Its protein product is CATSPRVGGANTEAFF.

As DNA, the CDR3 is TGTGCCAGCAACGAGGGTCAAGAGACCCAGTACTTC. Its translation: CASNEGQETQYF. This sequence joins TRBV6-4 and TRBJ2-5; tentative D call: TRBD2 (5 bases). The V and J ends lost 7 bases and 2 bases respectively, with 8 bases between them. CDR1 MRHNA and CDR2 SNTAGT come from the germline V gene. The length of the CDR3 is 12 residues.